This TCR beta chain comes out of a study of blood T cell repertoires in COVID-19. Study-level information: Italy, Spain and the United States were the sources of the convalescent and acute COVID-19 samples. Sample material is recorded as cDNA or gDNA derived from T cells, B-cell-depleted T cells, or PBMCs.

This CDR3 spans 16 amino acids. The germline V and J ends were trimmed by 0 bases and 3 bases, with 13 bases remaining between them. Germline CDR1 is SGDLS and CDR2 is YYNGEE. Per the original data handling: How many nucleated cells were present was estimated from reference gene primer amplification. Assay used: immunoSEQ multiplex PCR; TCRdb lists only in-frame clones, some missing. The DNA gave D and trimming, while V, J and clone size come from that table. Of 55,000 to 80,000 clones listed, just over 90% are singletons. Sequencing was performed on peripheral blood. This chain joins TRBV9 and TRBJ2-1, with D possibly matching TRBD2 (7 bases). The TCR was taken from a human donor in a cohort sampled during active COVID-19. CDR3 DNA sequence: TGTGCCAGCAGCGTAGGAGGGGGGGTACTCTACAATGAGCAGTTCTTC. Translating it yields CASSVGGGVLYNEQFF.